The clone carrying this T cell receptor beta chain was observed at least ten times. CDR1 is SGHKS and CDR2 is YYEKEE in the germline V gene (reference sequence). Trimming took off 4 bases at V and 4 bases at J, with 8 bases between the two ends. CDR3 length: 13 residues. The sample comes from a study of Graves' ophthalmopathy and Graves' hyperthyroidism. Amplification targeted the TCR beta CDR3 regions, with RNA transcripts as the source material. Second-round multiplex PCR followed a first-round RT-PCR using HTBI primers. One entry per CDR3 protein results from TCRdb running MiXCR on the multiplex PCR reads. Seen here are approximately 410,000 distinct CDR3 sequences, 15% observed once, and the top ten hold 5.5% to 7%.

The chain has TRBV5-5 and TRBJ2-2; weak D call: TRBD1 (6 bases). The sequenced material came from peripheral blood. The sequence derives from a young woman with stable Graves' hyperthyroidism. Here the CDR3 reads CASSPRGTGELFF. CDR3 nucleotides: TGTGCCAGCAGCCCCAGGGGCACCGGGGAGCTGTTTTTT.